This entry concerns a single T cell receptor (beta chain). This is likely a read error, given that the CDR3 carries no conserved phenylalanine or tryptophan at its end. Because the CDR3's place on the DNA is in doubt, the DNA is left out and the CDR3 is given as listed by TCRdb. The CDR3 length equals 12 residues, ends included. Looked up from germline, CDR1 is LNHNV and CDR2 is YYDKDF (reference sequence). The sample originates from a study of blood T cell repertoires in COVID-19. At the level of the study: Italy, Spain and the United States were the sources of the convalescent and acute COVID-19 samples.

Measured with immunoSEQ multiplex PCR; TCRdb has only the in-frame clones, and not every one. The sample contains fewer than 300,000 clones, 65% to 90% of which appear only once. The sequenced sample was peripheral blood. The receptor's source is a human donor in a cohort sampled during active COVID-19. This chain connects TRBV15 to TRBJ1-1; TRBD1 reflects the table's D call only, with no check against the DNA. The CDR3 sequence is CATSRDRRTQGY.